These 3 T cell receptor beta chains came from one sample sequenced in a study of vaccination effects on CD4 cells after COVID-19. After more than 8 days in culture, the CD4+ T cells were isolated. These receptors' targets are unknown. Some clones are missing from TCRdb's copy, which holds only in-frame ones; the method was immunoSEQ multiplex PCR. The sample lists tens of thousands of clones, 70% occurring once. The material sequenced was CD4+ T cells from PBMCs cultured without peptide, taken before COVID-19 vaccination. The receptors were sampled from a human donor who received a COVID-19 vaccine.

The count of this clone is one. The rearrangement joins TRBV7-9 to TRBJ2-1, with 9 bases fitting TRBD1. Germline V CDR1 and CDR2: SEHNR, FQNEAQ (reference sequence). The J segment lost 8 bases and the V segment lost 6 bases, leaving 5 bases of the junction unmatched. The CDR3 has 13 amino acids. CDR3 region: CASSKQGADEQFF. The CDR3 DNA reads TGTGCCAGCAGTAAACAGGGGGCCGATGAGCAGTTCTTC.

This clone was counted a few times. The chain is built from TRBV5-1 and TRBJ2-7; 8 bases are a match to TRBD1. J gave up 3 bases and V 5 bases, and 7 bases lay outside the gene matches. Germline CDR1 reads SGHRS; CDR2 reads YFSETQ. The CDR3 covers 14 residues. CDR3 region: CASSWTGSGYEQYF. The CDR3 DNA follows: TGCGCCAGCAGTTGGACAGGGTCGGGCTACGAGCAGTACTTC.

V gene TRBV7-6 combines with J gene TRBJ2-3; 7 nucleotides line up with TRBD2. This CDR3 region has 19 residues. Germline CDR1 and CDR2: SGHVS and FNYEAQ. V lost 1 base and J lost 2; bases outside the gene matches: 15. The CDR3 spells CASSLVLLADNYDTDTQYF. The CDR3 DNA reads as TGTGCCAGCAGCTTAGTTCTCCTAGCGGACAACTATGACACAGATACGCAGTATTTT. Looking up the rest from reference TRBV7-6 and TRBJ2-3 gives the full variable domain: GAGVSQSPRYKVTKRGQDVALRCDPISGHVSLYWYRQALGQGPEFLTYFNYEAQQDKSGLPNDRFSAERPEGSISTLTIQRTEQRDSAMYRCASSLVLLADNYDTDTQYFGPGTRLTVL.